Below, one T cell receptor beta chain is given with its context. Its antigen is currently unknown. The sample comes from a study of T cells in Graves' hyperthyroidism and ophthalmopathy. Using RNA transcripts as the source, TCR beta CDR3 regions were amplified. Using the HTBI primer set, a first-round RT-PCR was run on the TCR CDR3. One entry per CDR3 protein results from TCRdb running MiXCR on the multiplex PCR reads. Among approximately 380,000 distinct CDR3 sequences listed, about a fifth were seen once. Trimming took off 4 bases at V and 6 bases at J, with 9 bases between the two ends. The CDR3 contains 13 residues. Germline loops: CDR1 ENHRY, CDR2 SYGVKD. General observations from the study: The blood repertoire included most of the expanded thyroid clonotypes above 0.001. By a 13 V-J model, ophthalmopathy was set apart from stable hyperthyroidism.

Specimen: blood. This chain joins TRBV10-3 and TRBJ2-2; no clear D gene. This TCR came from a man in his late teens or twenties with Graves' ophthalmopathy. The CDR3 coding sequence is TGTGCCATCAGTGGACACTTAGCCGGGGAGCTGTTTTTT. Translating it yields CAISGHLAGELFF.